One sample yielded the 5 T cell receptor beta chains listed below, sequenced in a study of OX40 agonist ivuxolimab in advanced cancers. Assay used: immunoSEQ multiplex PCR; TCRdb lists only in-frame clones, some missing. The sample has over 65,000 clones; roughly four fifths are singletons. The sequencing here drew on CD4+ or CD8+ T cells sorted from blood, taken in a trial of the OX40 agonist ivuxolimab. The receptor source for this set is an adult with an advanced solid tumor such as melanoma, head and neck, liver or kidney cancer.

The chain has TRBV6-1 and TRBJ2-6, with D perhaps matching TRBD1 (6 bases). From germline, CDR1 is MNHNS and CDR2 SASEGT. V lost 0 bases, J lost 0 bases, and 15 bases lay in between. The CDR3 has 19 residues. CDR3 DNA sequence: TGTGCCAGCAGTGAAGCCCTCGGACAGTTTTTCTCTGGGGCCAACGTCCTGACTTTC. Translation: CASSEALGQFFSGANVLTF.

The V and J genes are TRBV6-5 and TRBJ2-7; D is undetermined. CDR1 MNHEY and CDR2 SVGAGI come from the germline V gene. This CDR3 spans 11 amino acids. V was trimmed by 5 bases and J by 6 bases, leaving 8 bases between them. CDR3 in amino acids: CASSGSREQYV. The CDR3 region has the DNA TGTGCCAGCAGTGGGTCCCGCGAGCAGTACGTC.

The DNA for the CDR3 is TGCGCCAGCAGCTTAGTACCGGATGCTGTTAGGTCAGATACGCAGTATTTT. Amino acid sequence: CASSLVPDAVRSDTQYF. This chain uses TRBV5-1 with TRBJ2-3; no clear D gene. This CDR3 region has 17 residues. The germline V gene encodes CDR1 SGHRS and CDR2 YFSETQ. The V end was cut by 2 bases, the J end by 4 bases, with 20 bases between. Looking up the rest from reference TRBV5-1 and TRBJ2-3 gives the full variable domain: KAGVTQTPRYLIKTRGQQVTLSCSPISGHRSVSWYQQTPGQGLQFLFEYFSETQRNKGNFPGRFSGRQFSNSRSEMNVSTLELGDSALYLCASSLVPDAVRSDTQYFGPGTRLTVL.

This clone was counted only a few times. V gene TRBV14 combines with J gene TRBJ2-3; D is unclear. Looked up from germline, CDR1 is SGHDN and CDR2 is FVKESK. The CDR3 contains 13 residues. Trimming stripped 3 bases from V and 4 bases from J, with 8 bases between. CDR3 sequence: CASSHIDPDTQYF. The CDR3 nucleotides read TGTGCCAGCAGCCATATAGATCCAGATACGCAGTATTTT.

The chain carries TRBV19 and TRBJ1-2, with 9 nucleotides matching TRBD1. The CDR3 covers 15 residues. V was pared by 3 bases and J by 7 bases, with 9 bases of the junction left unmatched. The germline gives CDR1 LNHDA, CDR2 SQIVND (reference sequence). CDR3 amino acids: CASSIRGQGSRGYTF. The DNA for the CDR3 is TGTGCCAGTAGTATCCGGGGACAGGGATCTCGTGGCTACACCTTC.